The rows below give T cell receptor beta chains drawn from one sample of a study of blood T cell repertoires in COVID-19. Here immunoSEQ multiplex PCR was the method, and the copy in TCRdb shows in-frame clones only, minus some. The sample lists about 360,000 clones; approximately 86% were seen once. Sequencing used peripheral blood. The receptors derive from a human donor in a cohort sampled during active COVID-19. Each CDR3 is given with its conserved first and last residue. The D gene is left open where the match is weak. Size values are once, few and many counts, or a class for expanded clones, and some rows have none.

V,size,D,J,CDR3,DNA
TRBV6-1,.,.,TRBJ2-3,CASSEVVSGGDTQYF,TGTGCCAGCAGTGAAGTGGTTAGCGGAGGGGATACGCAGTATTTT
TRBV5-1,.,.,TRBJ2-5,CASSFDSYQETQYF,TGCGCCAGCAGCTTTGACAGCTACCAAGAGACCCAGTACTTC
TRBV7-2,.,TRBD2,TRBJ2-3,CASSMGLAGVVDTQYF,TGTGCCAGCAGCATGGGACTAGCGGGAGTGGTAGATACGCAGTATTTT
TRBV10-1,.,.,TRBJ2-3,CASSLGLRDTQYF,TGCGCCAGCAGCCTTGGACTTAGAGATACGCAGTATTTT
TRBV7-2,.,TRBD2,TRBJ2-7,CASSLAKWTSGGAYEQYF,TGTGCCAGCAGCTTAGCGAAATGGACTAGCGGGGGGGCCTACGAGCAGTACTTC
TRBV6-5,.,TRBD1,TRBJ1-2,CASSYSGQGTFYGYTF,TGTGCCAGCAGTTACTCGGGACAGGGCACTTTCTATGGCTACACCTTC
TRBV5-1,.,.,TRBJ2-7,CASSMDIGRTSYEQYF,TGCGCCAGCAGCATGGATATCGGGAGAACCTCCTACGAGCAGTACTTC
TRBV6-1,once,.,TRBJ1-2,CASSESWGGNGYTF,TGTGCCAGCAGTGAATCGTGGGGGGGTAATGGCTACACCTTC
TRBV19,.,.,TRBJ1-1,CASSIAGGTEAFF,TGTGCCAGTAGTATAGCCGGGGGCACTGAAGCTTTCTTT
TRBV4-1,.,.,TRBJ1-1,CASSQGWGADTEAFF,TGCGCCAGCAGCCAAGGGTGGGGAGCGGACACTGAAGCTTTCTTT
TRBV5-5,.,.,TRBJ1-3,CASSLTRQISGNTIYF,TGTGCCAGCAGCCTAACCCGACAAATCTCTGGAAACACCATATATTTT
TRBV28,.,TRBD2,TRBJ2-3,CASRPGTSGTPGADTQYF,TGTGCCAGCAGACCTGGGACTAGCGGGACCCCGGGTGCAGATACGCAGTATTTT
TRBV7-9,.,TRBD2,TRBJ2-7,CASSTSGSSYEQYF,TGTGCCAGCAGCACTAGCGGGTCATCCTACGAGCAGTACTTC
TRBV5-5,.,TRBD2,TRBJ2-7,CASSILSGGYEQYF,TGTGCCAGCAGCATCCTTAGCGGGGGCTACGAGCAGTACTTC
TRBV4-2,.,TRBD2,TRBJ2-2,CASSPPSELAGGPGELFF,TGTGCCAGCAGCCCACCCTCCGAACTAGCGGGAGGGCCCGGGGAGCTGTTTTTT
TRBV9,.,.,TRBJ1-2,CASSKYKYGYTF,TGTGCCAGCAGCAAATACAAATATGGCTACACCTTC
TRBV3-1/TRBV3-2,once,.,TRBJ1-5,CASSQGPDQPQHF,TGTGCCAGCAGCCAAGGTCCGGATCAGCCCCAGCATTTT
TRBV10-3,.,.,TRBJ2-7,CAILDTLGAEQYF,TGTGCCATCCTAGACACTTTAGGGGCCGAGCAGTACTTC
TRBV2,once,.,TRBJ1-2,CASSGETGRGGYTF,TGTGCCAGCAGTGGAGAAACAGGGAGGGGCGGCTACACCTTC
TRBV11-2,.,TRBD1,TRBJ1-1,CASSFTRQGADTEAFF,TGTGCCAGCAGCTTTACCCGACAGGGGGCAGACACTGAAGCTTTCTTT
TRBV5-1,.,TRBD2,TRBJ2-3,CASRQQVAGATDTQYF,TGCGCCAGCAGGCAGCAGGTAGCGGGGGCTACAGATACGCAGTATTTT
TRBV12-3/TRBV12-4,.,.,TRBJ1-1,CASSLMRNTEAFF,TGTGCCAGCAGTTTAATGAGGAACACTGAAGCTTTCTTT
TRBV5-1,.,TRBD2,TRBJ2-5,CASSKGLAGGETQYF,TGCGCCAGCAGCAAAGGACTAGCGGGGGGAGAGACCCAGTACTTC
TRBV27,.,.,TRBJ1-1,CASSSLATGTEAFF,TGTGCCAGCAGTTCTTTGGCCACGGGCACTGAAGCTTTCTTT
TRBV9,.,.,TRBJ2-7,CASSVDSGVGSQQYF,TGTGCCAGCAGCGTAGATTCGGGAGTTGGTTCCCAGCAGTACTTC
TRBV30,.,TRBD2,TRBJ2-5,CACKGGGRETQYF,TGTGCCTGCAAGGGCGGGGGGCGAGAGACCCAGTACTTC
TRBV7-2,.,.,TRBJ2-7,CASSFSGSYEQYF,TGTGCCAGCAGCTTCAGCGGCTCCTACGAGCAGTACTTC
TRBV30,.,.,TRBJ1-3,CAWSAVASGNTIYF,TGTGCCTGGAGTGCGGTAGCCTCTGGAAACACCATATATTTT
TRBV2,once,TRBD2,TRBJ2-5,CASSVGGAKQETQYF,TGTGCCAGCAGTGTCGGGGGGGCCAAGCAAGAGACCCAGTACTTC
TRBV4-2,.,.,TRBJ1-1,CASSQFGQNTEAFF,TGTGCCAGCAGCCAATTCGGTCAGAACACTGAAGCTTTCTTT
TRBV27,.,TRBD1,TRBJ1-1,CASSNHVSGTVNTEAFF,TGTGCCAGCAGCAATCATGTTTCCGGGACAGTGAACACTGAAGCTTTCTTT
TRBV13,.,TRBD2,TRBJ2-5,CASSGLYSGGRTQYF,TGTGCCAGCAGCGGCCTCTATTCGGGGGGTCGGACCCAGTACTTC
TRBV19,.,.,TRBJ1-2,CASSISGPDSYTFSNYGYTF,TGTGCCAGTAGTATATCGGGGCCGGACAGTTATACTTTTTCTAACTATGGCTACACCTTC
TRBV6-5,.,.,TRBJ2-7,CASRHGVSEQYF,TGTGCCAGCAGACACGGGGTAAGCGAGCAGTACTTC
TRBV30,.,TRBD1,TRBJ2-2,CAWLSRGPFGELFF,TGTGCCTGGCTCTCCAGGGGGCCGTTCGGGGAGCTGTTTTTT
TRBV4-1,.,.,TRBJ1-3,CASSQDRSGGNRNTIYF,TGCGCCAGCAGCCAAGATCGGTCCGGGGGTAATAGAAACACCATATATTTT
TRBV5-1,.,.,TRBJ1-1,CASSLAGHGEAFF,TGCGCCAGCAGCTTGGCGGGACACGGTGAAGCTTTCTTT
TRBV5-4,.,.,TRBJ1-1,CASSRWGDYTEAFF,TGTGCCAGCAGCAGATGGGGGGATTACACTGAAGCTTTCTTT
TRBV5-1,.,.,TRBJ1-6,CASSLNGANSPLHF,TGCGCCAGCAGCTTAAACGGAGCGAATTCACCCCTCCACTTT
TRBV28,few,TRBD1,TRBJ2-2,CASSLGDRHTGELFF,TGTGCCAGCAGTTTGGGGGACAGGCACACCGGGGAGCTGTTTTTT
TRBV25-1,.,TRBD1,TRBJ2-6,CASSDPTGDGANVLTF,TGTGCCAGCAGTGATCCGACAGGGGACGGGGCCAACGTCCTGACTTTC
TRBV9,.,.,TRBJ1-6,CASSVGPSNSPLHF,TGTGCCAGCAGCGTAGGGCCCTCGAATTCACCCCTCCACTTT
TRBV30,.,.,TRBJ1-1,CAWTSVGGTEAFF,TGTGCCTGGACTTCCGTGGGGGGCACTGAAGCTTTCTTT
TRBV6-1,.,.,TRBJ2-5,CASSEVFEEGRETQYF,TGTGCCAGCAGTGAAGTATTTGAAGAGGGCCGGGAGACCCAGTACTTC
TRBV5-1,.,TRBD1,TRBJ1-4,CASSFGTGDEKLFF,TGCGCCAGCAGCTTCGGGACAGGGGACGAAAAACTGTTTTTT
TRBV7-9,.,TRBD1,TRBJ2-7,CASSSLGGDGQYF,TGTGCCAGCAGCTCCCTAGGGGGCGACGGGCAGTACTTC
TRBV6-5,.,.,TRBJ2-1,CASSYGLASYNEQFF,TGTGCCAGCAGTTACGGGCTAGCCTCCTACAATGAGCAGTTCTTC
TRBV27,.,.,TRBJ2-7,CASSLGHLYEQYF,TGTGCCAGCAGTTTGGGACACCTCTACGAGCAGTACTTC
TRBV4-1,.,.,TRBJ1-1,CASSLKGGGRNTEAFF,TGCGCCAGCAGCCTCAAGGGAGGGGGAAGGAACACTGAAGCTTTCTTT
TRBV19,.,.,TRBJ2-1,CASTPEGPYEQFF,TGTGCCAGTACCCCAGAGGGCCCCTATGAGCAGTTCTTC
TRBV28,.,.,TRBJ1-4,CASSERGRPEKLFF,TGTGCCAGCAGTGAACGCGGGAGGCCTGAAAAACTGTTTTTT
TRBV19,.,.,TRBJ2-7,CASSLSETEGTYEQYF,TGTGCCAGTAGCCTCTCCGAGACTGAGGGTACCTACGAGCAGTACTTC
TRBV6-5,.,TRBD2,TRBJ2-1,CASQSSGRYNEQFF,TGTGCCAGCCAATCTAGCGGGCGTTACAATGAGCAGTTCTTC
TRBV7-8,few,.,TRBJ1-5,CASSLGAGVGNQPQHF,TGTGCCAGCAGCTTGGGGGCAGGGGTCGGCAATCAGCCCCAGCATTTT
TRBV28,.,.,TRBJ2-4,CASSRGLAWAKNIQYF,TGTGCCAGCAGTCGCGGGCTAGCGTGGGCCAAAAACATTCAGTACTTC
TRBV4-1,.,.,TRBJ1-2,CASSQEQVFNYGYTF,TGCGCCAGCAGCCAAGAGCAGGTTTTTAACTATGGCTACACCTTC
TRBV30,.,.,TRBJ1-3,CAWSTRSGNTIYF,TGTGCCTGGAGTACGCGCTCTGGAAACACCATATATTTT